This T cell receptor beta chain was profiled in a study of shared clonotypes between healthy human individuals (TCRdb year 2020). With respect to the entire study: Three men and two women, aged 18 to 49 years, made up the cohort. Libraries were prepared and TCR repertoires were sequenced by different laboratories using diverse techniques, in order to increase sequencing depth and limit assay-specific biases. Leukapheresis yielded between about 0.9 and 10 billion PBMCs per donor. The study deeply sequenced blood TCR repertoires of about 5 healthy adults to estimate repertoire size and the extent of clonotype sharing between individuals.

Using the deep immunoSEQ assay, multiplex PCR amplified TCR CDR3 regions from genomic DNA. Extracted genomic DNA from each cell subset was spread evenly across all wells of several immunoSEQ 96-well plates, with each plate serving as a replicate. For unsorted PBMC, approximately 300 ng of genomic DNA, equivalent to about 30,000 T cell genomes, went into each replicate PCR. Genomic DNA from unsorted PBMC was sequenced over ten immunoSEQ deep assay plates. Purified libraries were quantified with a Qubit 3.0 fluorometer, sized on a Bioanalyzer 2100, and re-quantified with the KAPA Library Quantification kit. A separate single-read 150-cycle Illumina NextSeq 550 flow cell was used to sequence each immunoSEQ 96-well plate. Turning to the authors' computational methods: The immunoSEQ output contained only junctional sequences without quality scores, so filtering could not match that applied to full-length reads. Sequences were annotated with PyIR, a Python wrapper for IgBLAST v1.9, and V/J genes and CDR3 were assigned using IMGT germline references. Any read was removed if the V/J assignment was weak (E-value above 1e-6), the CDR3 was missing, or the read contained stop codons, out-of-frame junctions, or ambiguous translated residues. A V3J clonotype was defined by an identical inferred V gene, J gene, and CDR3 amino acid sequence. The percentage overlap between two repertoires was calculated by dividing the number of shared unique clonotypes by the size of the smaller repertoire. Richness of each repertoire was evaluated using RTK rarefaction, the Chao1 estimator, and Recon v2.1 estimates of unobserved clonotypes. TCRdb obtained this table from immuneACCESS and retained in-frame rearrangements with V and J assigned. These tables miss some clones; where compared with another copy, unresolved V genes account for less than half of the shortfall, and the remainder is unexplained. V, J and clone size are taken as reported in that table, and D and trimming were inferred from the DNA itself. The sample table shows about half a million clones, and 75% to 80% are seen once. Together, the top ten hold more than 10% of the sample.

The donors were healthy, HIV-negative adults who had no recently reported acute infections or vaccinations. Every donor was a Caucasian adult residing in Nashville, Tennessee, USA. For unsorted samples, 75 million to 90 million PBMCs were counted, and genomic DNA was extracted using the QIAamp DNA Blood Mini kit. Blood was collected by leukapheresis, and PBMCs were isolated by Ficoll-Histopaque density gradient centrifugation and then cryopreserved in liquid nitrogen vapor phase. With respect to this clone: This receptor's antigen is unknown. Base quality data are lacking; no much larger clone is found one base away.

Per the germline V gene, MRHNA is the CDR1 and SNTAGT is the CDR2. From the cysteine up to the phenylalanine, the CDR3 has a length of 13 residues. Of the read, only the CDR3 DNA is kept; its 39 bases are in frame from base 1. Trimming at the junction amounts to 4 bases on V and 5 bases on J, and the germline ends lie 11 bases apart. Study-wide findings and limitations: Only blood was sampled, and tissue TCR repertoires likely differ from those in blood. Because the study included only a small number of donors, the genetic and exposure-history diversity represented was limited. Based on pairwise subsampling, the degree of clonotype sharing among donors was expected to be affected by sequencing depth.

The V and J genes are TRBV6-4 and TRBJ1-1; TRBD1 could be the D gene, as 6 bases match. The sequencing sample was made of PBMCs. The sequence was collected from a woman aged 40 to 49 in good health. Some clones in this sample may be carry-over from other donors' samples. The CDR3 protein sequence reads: CASSAGARTEAFF. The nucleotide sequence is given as TGTGCCAGCAGTGCAGGGGCTAGGACTGAAGCTTTCTTT.